Below are 10 T cell receptor beta chains sequenced from a single sample in a study of blood T cell repertoires in COVID-19. Generated by immunoSEQ multiplex PCR, the TCRdb table keeps only in-frame clones and is missing some. Among about 58,000 clones listed, roughly 84% were seen once. Sequences were obtained from peripheral blood. Source of these receptors: a man aged 50-60 years with COVID-19, enrolled during active disease.

The rearrangement uses TRBV7-8 and TRBJ2-3; no definite D call. The CDR3 loop spans 14 amino acids. V shed 1 base and J shed 2 bases, with 7 bases lying between them. Germline V CDR1 and CDR2: SGHVS, FQNEAQ. As DNA, the CDR3 is TGTGCCAGCAGCTTAGTGGCGGCCACAGATACGCAGTATTTT. Encoded protein: CASSLVAATDTQYF. The whole variable domain, remainder taken from reference TRBV7-8 and TRBJ2-3, is GAGVSQSPRYKVAKRGQDVALRCDPISGHVSLFWYQQALGQGPEFLTYFQNEAQLDKSGLPSDRFFAERPEGSVSTLKIQRTQQEDSAVYLCASSLVAATDTQYFGPGTRLTVL.

The genes are TRBV7-8 and TRBJ1-2, with 7 bases aligning to TRBD1. This CDR3 is built from 14 residues. In germline, CDR1 is SGHVS, CDR2 FQNEAQ. The junction had 1 base not matched to a gene; V was cut back by 3 bases and J by 0 bases. CDR3 bases: TGTGCCAGCAGCTTGGGACAGTCTAACTATGGCTACACCTTC. This gives the protein CASSLGQSNYGYTF.

V is TRBV27 and J is TRBJ2-1, with D tentatively TRBD2 (6 bases). The V gene lost 3 bases and the J gene lost 11 bases, with 20 bases spanning the gap. This CDR3 is built from 15 residues. Germline V gene lookup returns CDR1 MNHEY and CDR2 SMNVEV (reference sequence). The CDR3 coding sequence is TGTGCCAGCAGTTTGCCGATCTCGGGAGCACACAAGCAGTTCTTC. Its protein product is CASSLPISGAHKQFF.

V usage is TRBV6-5 and J usage is TRBJ2-7; 9 bases agree with TRBD1. Germline CDR1 reads MNHEY; CDR2 reads SVGAGI. This CDR3 is built from 14 residues. Trimming took 6 bases from V and 0 from J; bases not matched to a gene: 3. This chain's CDR3 is CASRGTGISYEQYF. DNA of the CDR3: TGTGCCAGCAGGGGGACAGGGATCTCCTACGAGCAGTACTTC.

The chain links TRBV10-3 to TRBJ1-2; D remains ambiguous. The CDR3 is 13 residues long. Germline assignment: CDR1 ENHRY and CDR2 SYGVKD. With 5 bases removed from V and 2 bases from J, the gap between germline ends came to 9 bases. CDR3 nucleotide sequence: TGTGCCATCAGTAGCAGGCCAAACTATGGCTACACCTTC. Its translation is CAISSRPNYGYTF.

The rearrangement joins TRBV24-1 to TRBJ2-1; 9 positions match TRBD1. V lost 5 bases to trimming and J lost 7 bases; unmatched junction nucleotides: 11. Germline V gene sequence: CDR1 KGHDR, CDR2 SFDVKD. This CDR3 contains 16 residues. CDR3 residues: CATSAGTGWTGNEQFF. The CDR3 DNA sequence: TGTGCCACCAGTGCCGGGACAGGGTGGACTGGAAATGAGCAGTTCTTC.

The chain is built from TRBV30 and TRBJ2-7, with TRBD1 as a possible D gene (6 bases). CDR3 length: 13 amino acids. From germline, CDR1 is GTSNPN and CDR2 SVGIG (reference sequence). For the CDR3, the DNA is TGTGCTATCAGGGGATGGACCTCCTACGAGCAGTACTTC. Residues: CAIRGWTSYEQYF.

J is TRBJ2-2 and V is TRBV9; 7 bases are shared with TRBD2. The CDR3 length is 16 residues. V was pared by 1 base and J by 0 bases, with 3 bases of the junction left unmatched. Germline-derived CDR1 and CDR2 are SGDLS and YYNGEE. CDR3 coding DNA: TGTGCCAGCAGCGTAAGGAGCGGGACGAACACCGGGGAGCTGTTTTTT. Its translation is CASSVRSGTNTGELFF.

This chain joins TRBV27 and TRBJ1-6, with a tentative D call TRBD1 (6 bases). V was cut by 3 bases and J by 10 bases, with 13 bases left in between. This CDR3 region has 14 residues. Per the germline V gene, CDR1 is MNHEY and CDR2 is SMNVEV (reference sequence). CDR3 coding DNA: TGTGCCAGCAGTTTTCCGGGACAAGGATCACCCCTCCACTTT. It translates to CASSFPGQGSPLHF.

This clone was observed a handful of times. V usage is TRBV29-1 and J usage is TRBJ1-4; TRBD1 agrees at 8 bases. Losses at the gene ends were 5 bases for V and 2 bases for J; bases not matched to a gene: 10. Per the germline V gene, CDR1 is SQVTM and CDR2 is ANQGSEA. This CDR3 region has 16 residues. The CDR3 DNA follows: TGCAGCGTTCGCGACAGGGGATTGTGGACTAATGAAAAACTGTTTTTT. Its translation: CSVRDRGLWTNEKLFF.